This T cell receptor delta chain was sequenced for a study of gamma delta lymphoproliferative disorders and STAT genes. Study-level information: At least 50 ng of genomic DNA went into each LymphoTrack Dx TCRG Assay library. Delta-chain libraries followed the EuroClonality-NGS standard operating procedure.

TCRdb made new clone calls on the multiplex PCR reads using CATT. Here the sample spans 3,200 or so delta-chain clones, 1% to 1.5% being singletons. General study results and limits: Most major patient clonotypes were shared with at least one healthy donor. Gamma repertoires grouped patients separately from controls; delta repertoires showed no separation.

This CDR3 is 14 amino acids long. Germline assignment: CDR1 GEAIGNYY and CDR2 EKD. Genomic DNA from isolated PBMCs served as the sequencing template. This clone was counted between two and nine times. Its antigen is unidentified. A read error is likely here: a far larger clone is one base away. The identical CDR3 is also encoded by other nucleotide sequences in the sample. The sequence was collected from a human donor in good health. The sequencing sample was made of blood. The rearrangement links TRDV2 to TRDJ1, with 10 bases that match TRDD3. The CDR3 reads CACDSWGISDKLIF. The CDR3 DNA sequence: TGTGCCTGTGACAGCTGGGGGATAAGCGATAAGCTCATCTTT.